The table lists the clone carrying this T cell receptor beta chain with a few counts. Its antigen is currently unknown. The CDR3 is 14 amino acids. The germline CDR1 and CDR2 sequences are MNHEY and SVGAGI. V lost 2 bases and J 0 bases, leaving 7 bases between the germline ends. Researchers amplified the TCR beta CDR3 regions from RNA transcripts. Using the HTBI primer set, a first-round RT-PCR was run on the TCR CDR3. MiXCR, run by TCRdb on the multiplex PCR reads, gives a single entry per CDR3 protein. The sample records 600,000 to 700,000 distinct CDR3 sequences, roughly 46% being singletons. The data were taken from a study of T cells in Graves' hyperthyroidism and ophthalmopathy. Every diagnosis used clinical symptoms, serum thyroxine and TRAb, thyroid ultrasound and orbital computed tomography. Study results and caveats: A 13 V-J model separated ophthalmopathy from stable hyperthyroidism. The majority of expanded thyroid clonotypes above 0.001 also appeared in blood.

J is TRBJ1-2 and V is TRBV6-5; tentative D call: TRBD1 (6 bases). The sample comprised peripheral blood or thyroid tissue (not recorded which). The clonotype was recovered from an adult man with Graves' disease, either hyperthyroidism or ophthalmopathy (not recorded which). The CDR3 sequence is CASSYDRTNYGYTF. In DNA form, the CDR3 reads TGTGCCAGCAGTTACGACAGGACTAACTATGGCTACACCTTC.